This TCR beta chain was identified in a study of blood T cell repertoires in COVID-19. Overall study context: Acute and convalescent COVID-19 specimens originated in the United States, Italy and Spain. The cDNA or gDNA used as material had been derived from T cells, B-cell-depleted T cells, or PBMCs.

Between the trimmed V and J ends, which lost 2 bases and 4 bases, there was a span of 5 bases. The CDR3 contains 12 residues. The germline V gene encodes CDR1 MGHDK and CDR2 SYGVNS. Measured with immunoSEQ multiplex PCR; TCRdb has only the in-frame clones, and not every one. The table includes around 100,000 clones, less than 85% detected once. The chain combines TRBV25-1 with TRBJ1-2; D not certain. Sequencing input: peripheral blood. This clonotype originated in a human donor in a cohort sampled during active COVID-19. The CDR3 nucleotides read TGTGCCAGCAGTGAAGGCAGCTATGGCTACACCTTC. It translates to CASSEGSYGYTF.